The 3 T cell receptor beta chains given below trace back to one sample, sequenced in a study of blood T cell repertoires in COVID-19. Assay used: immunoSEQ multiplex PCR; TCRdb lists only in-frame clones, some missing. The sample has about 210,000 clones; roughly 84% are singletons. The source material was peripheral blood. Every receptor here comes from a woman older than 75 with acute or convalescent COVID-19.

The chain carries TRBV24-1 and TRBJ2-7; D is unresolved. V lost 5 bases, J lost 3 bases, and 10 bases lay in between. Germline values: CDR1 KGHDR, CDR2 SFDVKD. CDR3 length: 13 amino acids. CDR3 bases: TGTGCCACCAGTGGAGACTCTAACTACGAGCAGTACTTC. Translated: CATSGDSNYEQYF.

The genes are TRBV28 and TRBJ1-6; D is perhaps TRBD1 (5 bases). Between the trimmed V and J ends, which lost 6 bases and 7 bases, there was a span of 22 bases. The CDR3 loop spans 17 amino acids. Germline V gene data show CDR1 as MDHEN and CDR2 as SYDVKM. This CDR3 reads CASSITGAQHRNSPLHF. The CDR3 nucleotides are TGTGCCAGCAGCATCACAGGAGCCCAACATAGAAATTCACCCCTCCACTTT.

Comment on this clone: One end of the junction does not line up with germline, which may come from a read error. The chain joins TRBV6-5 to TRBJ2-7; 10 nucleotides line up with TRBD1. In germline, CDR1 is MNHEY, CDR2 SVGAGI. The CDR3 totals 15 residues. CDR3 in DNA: TGTGCCAGCAATTACTCGGGACAGGGGACGTACGAGCAGTACTTC. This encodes CASNYSGQGTYEQYF.